What follows are 30 T cell receptor beta chains derived from one specimen sequenced in a study of blood T cell repertoires in COVID-19. Measured with immunoSEQ multiplex PCR; TCRdb has only the in-frame clones, and not every one. The top ten clones hold around 6.2% of a sample with around 150,000 clones, over 80% of them seen once. Sequencing was done on a sample of PBMCs or T cells enriched from blood (not recorded which). The receptors stem from a woman between 40 and 55 years old who had recovered from COVID-19.

This chain joins TRBV27 and TRBJ2-2; 11 positions agree with TRBD1. Looked up from germline, CDR1 is MNHEY and CDR2 is SMNVEV (reference sequence). CDR3 length: 16 amino acids. J was trimmed by 5 bases and V by 7 bases; bases with no gene match: 9. The CDR3: CASTGTGGIRTGELFF. In DNA, the CDR3 is TGTGCCAGCACGGGGACAGGGGGTATTCGGACCGGGGAGCTGTTTTTT.

DNA of the CDR3: TGTGCCAGCACCAACCCCTCAGAAATTTCCCGCTACAATGAGCAGTTCTTC. Its protein is CASTNPSEISRYNEQFF. The rearrangement uses TRBV27 and TRBJ2-1; D remains ambiguous. The CDR3 is 17 amino acids. Trimming shortened V by 7 bases and J by 3 bases, and 22 bases separated the two germline ends. The V gene's germline CDR1 is MNHEY and CDR2 SMNVEV (reference sequence).

The V and J genes are TRBV6-5 and TRBJ1-2; 7 nucleotides match TRBD1. V lost 5 bases to trimming and J lost 2 bases; unmatched junction nucleotides: 8. This CDR3 comprises 15 residues. Germline CDR1 is MNHEY and CDR2 is SVGAGI. The CDR3 region has the DNA TGTGCCAGCAGTACCGGGACAGAGAGCAACTATGGCTACACCTTC. This gives the protein CASSTGTESNYGYTF.

The chain employs TRBV18 and TRBJ1-5; a weak D match, TRBD1 (6 bases). The CDR3 is 14 residues long. Germline CDR1 reads KGHSH; CDR2 reads LQKENI. Deletions cut 3 bases from V and 4 bases from J, with 10 bases between. This CDR3 is CASSPLGANQPQHF. The CDR3 bases are TGTGCCAGCTCACCCCTGGGGGCAAATCAGCCCCAGCATTTT.

The table lists this clone with a few counts. This chain joins TRBV11-2 and TRBJ1-4; D is uncertain. The CDR3 runs to 14 residues. Trimming stripped 7 bases from V and 0 bases from J, with 9 bases between. Looked up from germline, CDR1 is SGHAT and CDR2 is FQNNGV. This chain's CDR3 is CASTGGTTNEKLFF. The DNA of the CDR3 is TGTGCCAGCACTGGAGGGACAACTAATGAAAAACTGTTTTTT.

This chain joins TRBV3-1 (or the pseudogene TRBV3-2) and TRBJ2-7; 13 nucleotides agree with TRBD2. The CDR3 covers 18 residues. The V gene's germline CDR1 is LGHDT and CDR2 YNNKEL (reference sequence). The V segment lost 4 bases and the J segment 3 bases; nucleotides outside the gene matches: 12. The CDR3 region is CASSRLVRTSGSGYEQYF. CDR3 sequence (DNA): TGTGCCAGCAGCCGCCTTGTACGGACTAGCGGGAGCGGCTACGAGCAGTACTTC.

The chain employs TRBV19 and TRBJ2-7; TRBD1 agrees at 8 bases. V shed 3 bases, J shed 6 bases, and the junction held 10 bases outside the gene matches. Germline CDR1 is LNHDA and CDR2 is SQIVND (reference sequence). This CDR3 spans 15 amino acids. CDR3: CASSIWGGQGGEQYF. The DNA for the CDR3 is TGTGCCAGTAGTATTTGGGGCGGACAGGGCGGCGAGCAGTACTTC.

This sequence joins TRBV5-1 and TRBJ1-3, with 8 bases aligning to TRBD1. Looked up from germline, CDR1 is SGHRS and CDR2 is YFSETQ. Trimming took 2 bases from V and 2 from J; bases not matched to a gene: 6. The CDR3 sequence is 16 residues long. CDR3 sequence: CASSLSTGVTGNTIYF. CDR3 bases: TGCGCCAGCAGCTTATCGACAGGGGTGACTGGAAACACCATATATTTT.

The chain joins TRBV11-2 to TRBJ1-6, with D possibly matching TRBD1 (6 bases). The V and J ends lost 4 bases and 6 bases respectively, with 13 bases between them. CDR1 is SGHAT, CDR2 FQNNGV, per germline. The CDR3 consists of 15 residues. CDR3 in amino acids: CASSSIRDTNSPLHF. The CDR3 DNA reads TGTGCCAGCAGCTCGATCCGGGACACTAATTCACCCCTCCACTTT.

The rearrangement joins TRBV7-9 to TRBJ1-3, with D unresolved. Trimming took 6 bases from V and 7 from J, leaving 10 bases between them. CDR3 length: 12 residues. Germline V gives CDR1 SEHNR, CDR2 FQNEAQ (reference sequence). For the CDR3, the DNA is TGTGCCAGCAGGGAAGGAGCGAACACCATATATTTT. Its translation: CASREGANTIYF. Variable domain in full (rest from reference TRBV7-9 and TRBJ1-3): DTGVSQNPRHKITKRGQNVTFRCDPISEHNRLYWYRQTLGQGPEFLTYFQNEAQLEKSRLLSDRFSAERPKGSFSTLEIQRTEQGDSAMYLCASREGANTIYFGEGSWLTVV.

The rearrangement joins TRBV6-2 or TRBV6-3 to TRBJ2-4; the match to TRBD2 covers 13 bases. V dropped 4 bases and J dropped 2; count of bases not matched to a gene: 5. Germline-derived CDR1 and CDR2 are MNHEY and SVGEGT. The length of the CDR3 is 17 residues. CDR3 residues: CASSWGLAGTSKNIQYF. As DNA, the CDR3 is TGTGCCAGCAGTTGGGGACTAGCGGGAACCTCCAAAAACATTCAGTACTTC.

V gene TRBV5-6 combines with J gene TRBJ1-1; D is perhaps TRBD1 (5 bases). The CDR3 is 13 amino acids. V lost 0 bases and J lost 4, with 7 bases in between. Germline CDR1 SGHDT, CDR2 YYEEEE. The CDR3 is CASSLGGATEAFF. The CDR3 DNA reads TGTGCCAGCAGCTTGGGCGGGGCCACTGAAGCTTTCTTT.

The genes are TRBV7-9 and TRBJ1-3, with 11 bases that match TRBD1. Germline CDR1 is SEHNR and CDR2 is FQNEAQ (reference sequence). This CDR3 has 15 residues. V lost 5 bases, J lost 7 bases, and 7 bases stayed unmatched. The DNA for the CDR3 is TGTGCCAGCAGCGCCGCCGGGACAGGGGGTAACACCATATATTTT. Protein sequence: CASSAAGTGGNTIYF.

J is TRBJ2-1 and V is TRBV5-1, with 12 bases that match TRBD1. The length of the CDR3 is 15 residues. The germline V gene encodes CDR1 SGHRS and CDR2 YFSETQ. V was clipped by 4 bases and J by 9 bases; unmatched bases: 8. The CDR3 nucleotides read TGCGCCAGCAGCCAGGCTGGGACAGGGGGCACTGAGCAGTTCTTC. Amino acid sequence: CASSQAGTGGTEQFF.

This clone was observed a few times. The chain couples TRBV24-1 to TRBJ1-3; D gene uncertain. Trimming removed 7 bases from V and 0 bases from J, with 12 bases in between. Germline V gene sequence: CDR1 KGHDR, CDR2 SFDVKD. This CDR3 is 15 amino acids long. CDR3 protein: CATRGPPNSGNTIYF. The CDR3 DNA follows: TGTGCCACCAGGGGCCCCCCTAACTCTGGAAACACCATATATTTT.

The genes are TRBV9 and TRBJ1-2; 7 bases match TRBD1. This CDR3 comprises 14 residues. Germline-derived CDR1 and CDR2 are SGDLS and YYNGEE. Germline trimming cut 4 bases from V and 0 bases from J; bases unmatched to any gene: 3. The CDR3 region is CASSSDRANYGYTF. The CDR3 nucleotides are TGTGCCAGCAGCTCAGACAGGGCTAACTATGGCTACACCTTC.

This clone has just one count. The J gene is TRBJ2-5, the V gene TRBV2, with 9 bases matching TRBD1. Germline V gene lookup returns CDR1 SNHLY and CDR2 FYNNEI. V was clipped by 8 bases and J by 3 bases; unmatched bases: 4. The CDR3 has 13 residues. CDR3 residues: CASGWTGEETQYF. The CDR3 DNA reads TGTGCCAGCGGGTGGACAGGGGAAGAGACCCAGTACTTC.

The chain carries TRBV27 and TRBJ2-5, with a possible D match to TRBD1 (5 bases). V lost 7 bases and J 0 bases, leaving 9 bases between the germline ends. The germline V gene has CDR1 MNHEY and CDR2 SMNVEV (reference sequence). The CDR3 consists of 13 residues. The CDR3 sequence is CASKKDNQETQYF. The CDR3 region has the DNA TGTGCCAGCAAGAAGGACAACCAAGAGACCCAGTACTTC.

The rearrangement uses TRBV3-1 (or the pseudogene TRBV3-2) and TRBJ1-4; 7 bases align to TRBD1. Germline CDR1 LGHDT, CDR2 YNNKEL (reference sequence). The V segment lost 4 bases and the J segment 4 bases; nucleotides outside the gene matches: 6. The CDR3 runs to 15 residues. The CDR3 reads CASSLRQGGNEKLFF. The CDR3 coding sequence is TGTGCCAGCAGCCTACGACAGGGAGGTAATGAAAAACTGTTTTTT.

The rearrangement joins TRBV18 to TRBJ2-3; TRBD2 matches at 11 bases. CDR3 length: 16 amino acids. V trimming: 2 bases; J trimming: 2 bases; junction bases outside the gene matches: 3. The germline V gene has CDR1 KGHSH and CDR2 LQKENI. CDR3 nucleotide sequence: TGTGCCAGCTCACCAAATAGCGGGGGGGTCACAGATACGCAGTATTTT. Translation gives CASSPNSGGVTDTQYF.

The chain carries TRBV9 and TRBJ2-7, with D possibly matching TRBD1 (6 bases). V was trimmed by 0 bases and J by 2 bases, leaving 12 bases between them. This CDR3 region has 15 residues. CDR1 SGDLS and CDR2 YYNGEE come from the germline V gene. CDR3 DNA: TGTGCCAGCAGCGTAGGGGGCAGGGACACCTACGAGCAGTACTTC. Translating it yields CASSVGGRDTYEQYF.

The V call is TRBV21-1, the J call TRBJ2-5; the table's D call, TRBD2, has no DNA check behind it. TRBV21-1 is recorded as a pseudogene. CDR3 size: 14 residues. CDR3 region: CASSPGEPWETQYF. CDR3 DNA: TGTGCCAGCAGCCCCGGGGAACCCTGGGAGACCCAGTACTTC.

The chain couples TRBV6-6 to TRBJ1-6, with 7 positions matching TRBD1. Germline-derived CDR1 and CDR2 are MNHNY and SVGAGI (reference sequence). V gave up 3 bases and J gave up 4 bases; unmatched junction bases: 6. The CDR3 loop spans 16 amino acids. The CDR3 sequence: CASSYLPTGYNSPLHF. The CDR3 coding sequence is TGTGCCAGCAGTTATCTACCGACAGGGTATAATTCACCCCTCCACTTT.

This chain links TRBV5-1 with TRBJ2-2; 10 bases line up with TRBD1. This CDR3 comprises 15 residues. Trimming took 3 bases from V and 5 from J; bases not matched to a gene: 4. The germline V gene encodes CDR1 SGHRS and CDR2 YFSETQ. The CDR3 sequence is CASSSTGGATGELFF. CDR3 DNA: TGCGCCAGCAGCTCGACAGGGGGCGCGACCGGGGAGCTGTTTTTT.

The chain employs TRBV29-1 and TRBJ1-1, with D unresolved. Trimming pared 2 bases from V and 1 base from J, leaving 8 bases between. Per the germline V gene, CDR1 is SQVTM and CDR2 is ANQGSEA. This CDR3 region has 13 residues. CDR3 region: CSVELPGNTEAFF. The DNA for the CDR3 is TGCAGCGTTGAACTGCCGGGGAACACTGAAGCTTTCTTT.

As to this clone: An end of the junction differs from the germline gene, which may be a read error. The J gene is TRBJ2-3, the V gene TRBV6-1; a possible D gene is TRBD2 (5 bases). This CDR3 contains 10 residues. Germline assignment: CDR1 MNHNS and CDR2 SASEGT. The CDR3 nucleotides read TGTGCCAGCAGTGATGTGCGGGCCGATTTT. It is translated as CASSDVRADF.

The CDR3: CASTPLYGSLNTEAFF. CDR3 nucleotide sequence: TGTGCCAGCACCCCTTTATACGGGTCCCTGAACACTGAAGCTTTCTTT. The chain is built from TRBV9 and TRBJ1-1; D is unresolved. The germline V and J ends were trimmed by 6 bases and 0 bases, with 18 bases remaining between them. Germline V CDR1 and CDR2: SGDLS, YYNGEE. CDR3 length equals 16 residues.

CDR3 in amino acids: CSVDGLDNQETQYF. CDR3 nucleotide sequence: TGCAGCGTTGATGGGCTTGATAACCAAGAGACCCAGTACTTC. The chain uses TRBV29-1 and TRBJ2-5; D is uncertain. The length of the CDR3 is 14 residues. The V gene's germline CDR1 is SQVTM and CDR2 ANQGSEA. Trimming took 3 bases from V and 0 from J, leaving 11 bases between them.

V is TRBV9 and J is TRBJ1-1; D gene unclear. V gave up 0 bases and J gave up 3 bases, with 12 bases separating them. In germline, CDR1 is SGDLS, CDR2 YYNGEE. The CDR3 runs 15 residues. As DNA, the CDR3 is TGTGCCAGCAGCGTAGGGGGAGGTGGAGACACTGAAGCTTTCTTT. Its protein is CASSVGGGGDTEAFF.

This clone has only a few counts. Here the CDR3 reads CSVGGGAVGEQYF. CDR3 bases: TGCAGCGTTGGCGGGGGGGCCGTGGGCGAGCAGTACTTC. V and J are TRBV29-1 and TRBJ2-7, with 9 bases matching TRBD2. The germline gives CDR1 SQVTM, CDR2 ANQGSEA. The V gene end was trimmed by 4 bases and the J gene end by 6 bases; junction bases not matched to a gene: 7. CDR3 length: 13 amino acids.